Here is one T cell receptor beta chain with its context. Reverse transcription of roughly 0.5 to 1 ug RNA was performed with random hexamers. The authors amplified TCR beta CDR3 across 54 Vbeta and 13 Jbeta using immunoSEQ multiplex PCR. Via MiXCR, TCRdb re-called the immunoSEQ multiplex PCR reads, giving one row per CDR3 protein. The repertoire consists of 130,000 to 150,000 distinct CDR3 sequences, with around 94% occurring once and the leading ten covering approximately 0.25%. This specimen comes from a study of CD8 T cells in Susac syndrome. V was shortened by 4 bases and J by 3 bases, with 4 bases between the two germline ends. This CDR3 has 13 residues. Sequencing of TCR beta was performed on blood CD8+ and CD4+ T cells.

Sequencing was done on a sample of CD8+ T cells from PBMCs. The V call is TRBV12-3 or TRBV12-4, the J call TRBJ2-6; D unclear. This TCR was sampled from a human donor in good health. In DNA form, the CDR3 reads TGTGCCAGCAGTTGGGGTGGGGCCAACGTCCTGACTTTC. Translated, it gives CASSWGGANVLTF.